A single sample is the source of the 18 T cell receptor beta chains below, sequenced in a study of lung T cells in sarcoidosis with Löfgren's syndrome. TCRdb independently ran MiXCR on the reads; one entry per CDR3 protein. This sample carries about 63,000 distinct CDR3 sequences, around 20% of them seen once, and the ten largest clones take around 2.3%. Sample: CD4+ T cells from PBMCs. The receptors derive from a human donor with sarcoidosis (Löfgren's syndrome or another form), or a control subject (not recorded which).

In its sample, this clonotype was seen many times. V usage is TRBV6-2 or TRBV6-3 and J usage is TRBJ1-1; D gene unclear. CDR1 and CDR2 from the germline V gene are MNHEY and SVGEGT. The V end was cut by 6 bases, the J end by 4 bases, with 12 bases between. CDR3 size: 13 residues. In nucleotides, the CDR3 is TGTGCCAGCAGCCCCCCCCCGGGCACTGAAGCTTTCTTT. Translating it yields CASSPPPGTEAFF.

With regard to this clonotype: In this CDR3 the conserved last residue, phenylalanine or tryptophan, is missing, so a read error is likely. V gene TRBV20-1 combines with J gene TRBJ2-5; D is perhaps TRBD2 (6 bases). With 6 bases removed from V and 3 bases from J, the gap between germline ends came to 17 bases. Germline V gene lookup returns CDR1 DFQATT and CDR2 SNEGSKA (reference sequence). The CDR3 is 14 amino acids. The CDR3, as DNA: TGCAGTGCCATCCGTTCCGGGACTGAAGAGACCCAGTACCTC. Protein sequence: CSAIRSGTEETQYL.

This chain links TRBV5-1 with TRBJ2-3; TRBD1 agrees at 8 bases. This CDR3 is built from 16 residues. Germline loops: CDR1 SGHRS, CDR2 YFSETQ. Germline trimming cut 3 bases from V and 4 bases from J; bases unmatched to any gene: 10. The DNA for the CDR3 is TGCGCCAGCAGCTGGGGCCCCGGACAGGGTGCAGATACGCAGTATTTT. This encodes CASSWGPGQGADTQYF.

This clonotype was observed many times. V gene TRBV29-1 combines with J gene TRBJ1-1; no clear D. Trimming took 0 bases from V and 10 from J, leaving 9 bases between them. Germline CDR1 and CDR2: SQVTM and ANQGSEA. The CDR3 loop spans 11 amino acids. CDR3 loop: CSVEEAVVAFF. The CDR3 DNA sequence: TGCAGCGTTGAAGAGGCGGTTGTAGCTTTCTTT.

This clonotype showed up just a few times. This chain uses TRBV2 with TRBJ1-5; possible D gene TRBD1, 6 bases. The CDR3 sequence is 14 residues long. Trimming shortened V by 5 bases and J by 0 bases, and 8 bases separated the two germline ends. Germline V gives CDR1 SNHLY, CDR2 FYNNEI. Here the CDR3 DNA reads TGTGCCAGCAGTTGGGGACATAGCAATCAGCCCCAGCATTTT. It yields the protein CASSWGHSNQPQHF. Drawing the rest from reference TRBV2 and TRBJ1-5, the complete variable domain is EPEVTQTPSHQVTQMGQEVILRCVPISNHLYFYWYRQILGQKVEFLVSFYNNEISEKSEIFDDQFSVERPDGSNFTLKIRSTKLEDSAMYFCASSWGHSNQPQHFGDGTRLSIL.

The V call is TRBV18, the J call TRBJ2-7; 7 bases are shared with TRBD1. Germline CDR1 and CDR2: KGHSH and LQKENI. The CDR3 sequence is 13 residues long. CDR3 in amino acids: CAGSPGTDYEQYV. In DNA form, the CDR3 reads TGTGCCGGCTCACCCGGGACAGATTACGAGCAGTACGTC.

Of note for this clonotype: This may stem from a read error, because a much larger clone lies one nucleotide away. The chain has TRBV28 and TRBJ2-7; 11 bases align to TRBD2. Germline trimming cut 6 bases from V and 8 bases from J; bases unmatched to any gene: 12. This CDR3 has 15 amino acids. The germline CDR1 and CDR2 sequences are MDHEN and SYDVKM. The CDR3 DNA is TGTGCCAGCAGCCCTAAACTAGCGGGAGTCCACAAGCAGTACTTC. As protein: CASSPKLAGVHKQYF.

Concerning this clonotype itself: A read error may explain this, as a much larger clone is one base away. The rearrangement uses TRBV7-2 and TRBJ2-3, with a weak D call TRBD2 (7 bases). The germline CDR1 and CDR2 sequences are SGHTA and FQGNSA. The CDR3 sequence is 15 residues long. CDR3 DNA: TGTGGCAGCAGCTTAGTAGGGGGGGGCACAGATACGCAGTATTTT. Its protein is CGSSLVGGGTDTQYF.

This clonotype has a count of ten or more. V usage is TRBV7-2 and J usage is TRBJ2-1; perhaps TRBD2 as D (5 bases). This CDR3 is 14 amino acids long. Germline CDR1 reads SGHTA; CDR2 reads FQGNSA. Trimming pared 1 base from V and 10 bases from J, leaving 14 bases between. The CDR3 is CASSLVSLAGEQFF. The CDR3 DNA follows: TGTGCCAGCAGCTTAGTCTCGCTAGCTGGCGAGCAGTTCTTC.

This clonotype occurred many times. The chain couples TRBV28 to TRBJ1-3, with 11 bases that match TRBD1. CDR3 length: 20 amino acids. With V trimmed by 6 bases and J by 4 bases, 20 bases remained unmatched. Germline V lookup: CDR1 MDHEN, CDR2 SYDVKM. The CDR3: CASSFGIRLRDRGSGNTIYF. Written as DNA, the CDR3 is TGTGCCAGCAGCTTTGGAATCCGACTCCGGGACAGGGGGTCCGGAAACACCATATATTTT.

The chain uses TRBV3-1 and TRBJ2-3; the D call may be TRBD1 or TRBD2 (5 bases each). CDR3 size: 15 residues. Trimming removed 4 bases at V and 2 bases at J, with 13 bases between. Germline values: CDR1 LGHDT, CDR2 YNNKEL (reference sequence). CDR3 protein: CASSPRDGATDTQYF. The CDR3 nucleotides read TGTGCCAGCAGCCCACGGGACGGGGCCACAGATACGCAGTATTTT.

This clonotype was recorded a few times. The chain links TRBV12-3 or TRBV12-4 to TRBJ2-7; 8 bases line up with TRBD1. This CDR3 contains 14 residues. With 7 bases clipped from V and 3 bases from J, the junction kept 8 bases outside the gene matches. The CDR3: CASTKTGVGYEQYF. CDR3 DNA: TGTGCCAGCACCAAGACAGGGGTAGGCTACGAGCAGTACTTC.

This clonotype appeared a few times. This chain connects TRBV19 to TRBJ1-3; tentative D call: TRBD1 (6 bases). Germline V gives CDR1 LNHDA, CDR2 SQIVND (reference sequence). The CDR3 has 13 residues. Trimming cost V 9 bases and J 4 bases, with 13 bases left between them. The DNA for the CDR3 is TGTGCCAGCGCCAGCGGGGGCGGAAACACCATATATTTT. It translates to CASASGGGNTIYF.

This clonotype appeared a few times. This may be a read error, as it is one base from a much larger clone. This chain uses TRBV28 with TRBJ2-5, with D perhaps TRBD1 or TRBD2 (6 bases each). There are 15 residues in the CDR3. Germline V lookup: CDR1 MDHEN, CDR2 SYDVKM. The DNA of the CDR3 is TGTGCCAGCAGTACCCCGTCGGGGGCTCAAGAGACCCTGTACTTC. It translates to CASSTPSGAQETLYF.

This clonotype was observed a single time. This sequence may be a read error, since a much larger clone differs from it by one base. The V gene is TRBV28, the J gene TRBJ2-1; weak D call: TRBD1 (6 bases). Germline loops: CDR1 MDHEN, CDR2 SYDVKM. The germline V and J ends were trimmed by 10 bases and 0 bases, with 16 bases remaining between them. This CDR3 comprises 15 residues. The CDR3: CANSPGHSSYNEQFF. For the CDR3, the DNA is TGTGCCAACAGCCCGGGACACAGCTCCTACAATGAGCAGTTCTTC.

This clonotype was recorded many times. V gene TRBV28 combines with J gene TRBJ2-7, with 10 bases matching TRBD2. Looked up from germline, CDR1 is MDHEN and CDR2 is SYDVKM. CDR3 length: 15 residues. After removal of 3 bases from V and 6 bases from J, the junction contained 8 bases not matched to a gene. The CDR3 nucleotides are TGTGCCAGCAGTTTCTCTAGCGGGGGCCATGGCGAGCAGTACGTC. Its protein is CASSFSSGGHGEQYV.

This clonotype was observed once. This may be a read error: a much more frequent sequence differs by one nucleotide. The J gene is TRBJ1-1, the V gene TRBV10-3; D unclear. The CDR3 extends over 14 amino acids. The V and J ends lost 6 bases and 7 bases respectively, with 18 bases between them. CDR1 is ENHRY, CDR2 SYGVKD, per germline. This CDR3 is CAISAIGEMGEAFF. Written as DNA, the CDR3 is TGTGCCATCAGCGCTATCGGGGAGATGGGTGAAGCTTTCTTT.

This sequence joins TRBV5-5 and TRBJ1-3; 8 bases fit TRBD1. From germline, CDR1 is SGHKS and CDR2 YYEKEE (reference sequence). V dropped 4 bases and J dropped 0; count of bases not matched to a gene: 6. The CDR3 runs 16 residues. CDR3 DNA sequence: TGTGCCAGCAGCACCCGGGACAGGAGCTCTGGAAACACCATATATTTT. It translates to CASSTRDRSSGNTIYF. The full variable domain, its missing parts supplied by reference TRBV5-5 and TRBJ1-3, is DAGVTQSPTHLIKTRGQQVTLRCSPISGHKSVSWYQQVLGQGPQFIFQYYEKEERGRGNFPDRFSARQFPNYSSELNVNALLLGDSALYLCASSTRDRSSGNTIYFGEGSWLTVV.